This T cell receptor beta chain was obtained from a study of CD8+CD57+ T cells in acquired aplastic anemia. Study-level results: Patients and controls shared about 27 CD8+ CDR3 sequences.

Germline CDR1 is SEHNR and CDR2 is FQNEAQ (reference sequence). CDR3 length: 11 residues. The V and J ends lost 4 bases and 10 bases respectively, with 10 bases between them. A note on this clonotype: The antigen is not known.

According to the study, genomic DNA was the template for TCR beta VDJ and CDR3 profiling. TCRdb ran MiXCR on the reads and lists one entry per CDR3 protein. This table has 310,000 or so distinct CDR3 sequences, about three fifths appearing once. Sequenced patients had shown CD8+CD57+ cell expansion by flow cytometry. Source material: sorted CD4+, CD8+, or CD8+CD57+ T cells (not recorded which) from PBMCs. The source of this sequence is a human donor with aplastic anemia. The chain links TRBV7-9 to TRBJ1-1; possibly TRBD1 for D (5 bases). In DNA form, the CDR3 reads TGTGCCAGCAGCTCGGACACGGCAGCTTTCTTT. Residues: CASSSDTAAFF.